This T cell receptor (beta chain) derives from a study of blood T cell repertoires in COVID-19 (dated by TCRdb to 2019 to 2021). In the study overall: Samples from collaborators originated in the United States, Italy and Spain and spanned both the acute and convalescent phases of COVID-19. The prospective study material was composed of cDNA or gDNA derived from T cells, B-cell-depleted T cells, or PBMCs. Subjects who had been exposed to COVID-19, were actively infected with it, or had recovered from it provided the deeply sampled blood TCRbeta repertoires that made up the dataset. A freely available public database, intended as a resource for researchers studying the immune response to SARS-CoV-2, is where the repertoires were released. The samples were drawn from the first 160 participants of the ongoing ImmuneRACE study and from some 1,300 subjects provided by 6 global collaborators. A de-identified subject ID, COVID-19 status, age in years and sex were almost always included in the sample metadata. Where HLA class I and class II types were available, the types were taken from metadata supplied by the sample provider, not from assay-based typing.

Based on the germline V gene (reference sequence), the CDR1 and CDR2 sequences are SGHNT and YYREEE. Measured from the cysteine to the phenylalanine, the CDR3 is 15 residues long. Only CDR3 DNA remains: 45 bases, in frame from the first base. V is pared back by 4 bases and J by 0 bases, with 14 bases lying between the germline termini. TCRbeta CDR3 regions were amplified from genomic DNA by means of the immunoSEQ Assay, a bias-controlled multiplex PCR. In the source study's methods: Within the assay, amplification of reference gene primers was used to estimate how many nucleated cells each sample contained. Sequence reads were collapsed and filtered to measure the absolute abundance of every unique TCRbeta CDR3 rearrangement. For each sample, productive Simpson clonality was calculated as the square root of Simpson's diversity index across productive rearrangements. TCRdb stores this immuneACCESS table with in-frame sequences only. Part of the clones is absent; in the studies checked, under half of the shortfall reflects unresolved V genes, and no reason is known for the rest. The V and J calls and clone size come from that table; D and trimming were worked out from the DNA. This sample lists around 200,000 clones; 85% to 90% were detected once. The ten top clones hold over 0.7% of the sample.

A second Seattle source provided samples from volunteer blood donors who had recovered from COVID-19. Each collaborating institution followed its own protocols to collect whole blood in K2EDTA tubes. For TCRbeta analysis, collaborators shipped samples in one of three forms: frozen whole blood, isolated PBMCs, or DNA extracted from either of those sample types. Overall study outcomes, separate from this receptor: The amount of clinical and demographic metadata varied by source and participant and was provided uncurated.

In this sample, this clone turned up many times. No cognate antigen has been identified for it. There are no base qualities to consult, and no much larger clone falls within one base. The TCR comes from a woman between 18 and 29 years old who had recovered from COVID-19. Recombination connected TRBV5-4 to TRBJ2-7, with the D gene uncertain. Source material: peripheral blood. The nucleotide sequence reads TGTGCCAGCAGCGCAGGAAACTCAAACTCCTACGAGCAGTACTTC. This sequence encodes CASSAGNSNSYEQYF.